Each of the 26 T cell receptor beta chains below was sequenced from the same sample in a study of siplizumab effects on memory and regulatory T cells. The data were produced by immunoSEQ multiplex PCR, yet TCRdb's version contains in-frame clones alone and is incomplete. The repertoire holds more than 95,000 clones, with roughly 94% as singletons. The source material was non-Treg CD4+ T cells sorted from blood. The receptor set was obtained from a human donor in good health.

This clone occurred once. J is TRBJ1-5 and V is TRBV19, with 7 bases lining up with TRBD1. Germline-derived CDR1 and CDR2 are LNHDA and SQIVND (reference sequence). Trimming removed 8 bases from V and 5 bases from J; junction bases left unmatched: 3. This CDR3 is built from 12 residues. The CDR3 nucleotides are TGTGCCAGTTCACAGGGGTATCAGCCCCAGCATTTT. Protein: CASSQGYQPQHF.

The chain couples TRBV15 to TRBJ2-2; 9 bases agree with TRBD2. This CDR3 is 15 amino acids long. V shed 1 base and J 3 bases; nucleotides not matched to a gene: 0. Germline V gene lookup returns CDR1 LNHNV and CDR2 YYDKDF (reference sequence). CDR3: CATSRGTSDTGELFF. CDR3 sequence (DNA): TGTGCCACCAGCAGAGGGACTAGCGACACCGGGGAGCTGTTTTTT. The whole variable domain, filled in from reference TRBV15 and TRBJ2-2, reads DAMVIQNPRYQVTQFGKPVTLSCSQTLNHNVMYWYQQKSSQAPKLLFHYYDKDFNNEADTPDNFQSRRPNTSFCFLDIRSPGLGDTAMYLCATSRGTSDTGELFFGEGSRLTVL.

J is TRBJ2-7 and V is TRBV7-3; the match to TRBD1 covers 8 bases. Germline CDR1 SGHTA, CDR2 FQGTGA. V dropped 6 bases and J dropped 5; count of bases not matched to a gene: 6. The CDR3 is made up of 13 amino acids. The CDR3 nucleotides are TGTGCCAGCAGTAAGGACAGGGAAAACGAGCAGTACTTC. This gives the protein CASSKDRENEQYF.

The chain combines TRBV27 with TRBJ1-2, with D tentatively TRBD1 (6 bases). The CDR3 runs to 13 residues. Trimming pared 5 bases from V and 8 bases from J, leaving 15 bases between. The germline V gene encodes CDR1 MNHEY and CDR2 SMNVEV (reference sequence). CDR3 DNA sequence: TGTGCCAGCAGTCCCTCCCTAGGGGGAGGCTACACCTTC. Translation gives CASSPSLGGGYTF.

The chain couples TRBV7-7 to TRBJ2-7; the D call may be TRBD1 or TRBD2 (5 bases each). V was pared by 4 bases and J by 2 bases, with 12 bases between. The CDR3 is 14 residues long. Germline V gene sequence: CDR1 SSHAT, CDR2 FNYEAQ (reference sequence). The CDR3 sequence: CASSSGTEAYEQYF. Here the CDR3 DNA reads TGTGCCAGCAGCTCCGGGACCGAGGCCTACGAGCAGTACTTC.

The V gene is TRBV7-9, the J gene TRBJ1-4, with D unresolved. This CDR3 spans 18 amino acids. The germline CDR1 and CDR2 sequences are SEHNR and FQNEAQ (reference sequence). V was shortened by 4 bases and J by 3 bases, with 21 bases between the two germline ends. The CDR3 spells CASSYYGRGLKANEKLFF. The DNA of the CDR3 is TGTGCCAGCAGCTATTATGGGCGGGGATTGAAGGCTAATGAAAAACTGTTTTTT.

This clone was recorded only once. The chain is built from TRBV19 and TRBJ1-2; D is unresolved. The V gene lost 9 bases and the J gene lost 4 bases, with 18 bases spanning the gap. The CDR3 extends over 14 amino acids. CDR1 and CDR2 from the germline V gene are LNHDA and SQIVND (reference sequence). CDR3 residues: CASTLWDSTYGYTF. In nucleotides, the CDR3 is TGTGCCAGCACGTTATGGGATTCAACCTATGGCTACACCTTC. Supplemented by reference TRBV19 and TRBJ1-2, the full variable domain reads DGGITQSPKYLFRKEGQNVTLSCEQNLNHDAMYWYRQDPGQGLRLIYYSQIVNDFQKGDIAEGYSVSREKKESFPLTVTSAQKNPTAFYLCASTLWDSTYGYTFGSGTRLTVV.

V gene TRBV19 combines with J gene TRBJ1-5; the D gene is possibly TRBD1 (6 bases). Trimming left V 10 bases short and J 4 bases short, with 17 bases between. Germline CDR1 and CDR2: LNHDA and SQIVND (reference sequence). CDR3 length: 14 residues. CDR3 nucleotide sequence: TGTGCCATTTCCGGGGGGCCAGGAAATCAGCCCCAGCATTTT. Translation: CAISGGPGNQPQHF.

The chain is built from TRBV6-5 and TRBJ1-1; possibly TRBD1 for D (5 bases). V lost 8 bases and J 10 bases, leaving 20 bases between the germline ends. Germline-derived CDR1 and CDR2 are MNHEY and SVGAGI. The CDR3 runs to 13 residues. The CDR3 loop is CASLGSGLSGAFF. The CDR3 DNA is TGTGCCAGCCTTGGGTCAGGGCTGTCGGGAGCTTTCTTT.

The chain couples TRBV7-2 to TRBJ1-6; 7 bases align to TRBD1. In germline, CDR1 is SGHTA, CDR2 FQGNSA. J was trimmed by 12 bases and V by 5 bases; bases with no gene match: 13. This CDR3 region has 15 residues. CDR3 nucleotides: TGTGCCAGCAGCCCCTGGGCGAGGGGGCAGGAACCCCTCCACTTT. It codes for CASSPWARGQEPLHF.

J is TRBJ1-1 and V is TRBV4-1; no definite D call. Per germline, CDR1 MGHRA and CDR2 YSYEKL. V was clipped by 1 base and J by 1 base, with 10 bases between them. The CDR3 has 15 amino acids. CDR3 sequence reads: CASSQGERTNTEAFF. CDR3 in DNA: TGCGCCAGCAGCCAAGGGGAGCGGACGAACACTGAAGCTTTCTTT.

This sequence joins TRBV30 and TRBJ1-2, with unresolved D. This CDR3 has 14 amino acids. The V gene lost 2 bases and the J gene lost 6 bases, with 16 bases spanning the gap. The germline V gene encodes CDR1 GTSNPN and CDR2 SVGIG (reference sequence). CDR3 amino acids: CAWSPRRADHGYTF. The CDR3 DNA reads TGTGCCTGGAGTCCACGGCGAGCAGATCATGGCTACACCTTC. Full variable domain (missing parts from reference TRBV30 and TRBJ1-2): SQTIHQWPATLVQPVGSPLSLECTVEGTSNPNLYWYRQAAGRGLQLLFYSVGIGQISSEVPQNLSASRPQDRQFILSSKKLLLSDSGFYLCAWSPRRADHGYTFGSGTRLTVV.

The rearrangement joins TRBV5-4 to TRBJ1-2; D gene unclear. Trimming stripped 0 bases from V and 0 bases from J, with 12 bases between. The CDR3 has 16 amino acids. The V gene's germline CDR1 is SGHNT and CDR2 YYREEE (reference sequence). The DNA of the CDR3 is TGTGCCAGCAGCTTGGGCGTTACCCTTGCTAACTATGGCTACACCTTC. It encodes CASSLGVTLANYGYTF.

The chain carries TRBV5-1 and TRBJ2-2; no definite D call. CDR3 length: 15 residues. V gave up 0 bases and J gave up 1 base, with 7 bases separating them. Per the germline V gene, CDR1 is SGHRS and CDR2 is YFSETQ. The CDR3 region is CASSLAMGNTGELFF. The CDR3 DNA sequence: TGCGCCAGCAGCTTGGCCATGGGGAACACCGGGGAGCTGTTTTTT.

The DNA of the CDR3 is TGTGCCAGCAGACCGGAGCGGATTAGCAATCAGCCCCAGCATTTT. Amino acid sequence: CASRPERISNQPQHF. This chain connects TRBV2 to TRBJ1-5, with unresolved D. V shed 6 bases and J shed 0 bases, with 12 bases lying between them. Germline V gene sequence: CDR1 SNHLY, CDR2 FYNNEI. The CDR3 extends over 15 amino acids.

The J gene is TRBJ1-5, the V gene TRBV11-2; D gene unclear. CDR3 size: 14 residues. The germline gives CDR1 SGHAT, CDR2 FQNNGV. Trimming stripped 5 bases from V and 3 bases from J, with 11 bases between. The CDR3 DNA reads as TGTGCCAGCAGCCTGGGCAGCGTCAATCAGCCCCAGCATTTT. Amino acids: CASSLGSVNQPQHF.

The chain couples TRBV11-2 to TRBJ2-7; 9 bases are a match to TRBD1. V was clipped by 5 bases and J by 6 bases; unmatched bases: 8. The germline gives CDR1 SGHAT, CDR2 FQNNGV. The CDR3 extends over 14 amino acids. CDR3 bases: TGTGCCAGCAGCCCAAGGACAGGGGCTAGCGAGCAGTACTTC. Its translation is CASSPRTGASEQYF.

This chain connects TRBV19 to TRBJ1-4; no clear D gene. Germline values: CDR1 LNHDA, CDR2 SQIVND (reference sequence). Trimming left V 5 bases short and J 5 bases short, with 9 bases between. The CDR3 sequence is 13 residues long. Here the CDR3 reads CASSESLNEKLFF. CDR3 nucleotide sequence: TGTGCCAGTAGTGAGTCCCTGAATGAAAAACTGTTTTTT. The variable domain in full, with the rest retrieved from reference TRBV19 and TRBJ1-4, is DGGITQSPKYLFRKEGQNVTLSCEQNLNHDAMYWYRQDPGQGLRLIYYSQIVNDFQKGDIAEGYSVSREKKESFPLTVTSAQKNPTAFYLCASSESLNEKLFFGSGTQLSVL.

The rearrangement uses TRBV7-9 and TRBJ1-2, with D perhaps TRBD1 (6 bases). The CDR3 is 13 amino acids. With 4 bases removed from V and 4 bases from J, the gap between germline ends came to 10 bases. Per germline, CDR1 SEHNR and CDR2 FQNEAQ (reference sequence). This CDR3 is CASSSRGVYGYTF. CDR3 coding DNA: TGTGCCAGCAGCTCCAGGGGTGTCTATGGCTACACCTTC.

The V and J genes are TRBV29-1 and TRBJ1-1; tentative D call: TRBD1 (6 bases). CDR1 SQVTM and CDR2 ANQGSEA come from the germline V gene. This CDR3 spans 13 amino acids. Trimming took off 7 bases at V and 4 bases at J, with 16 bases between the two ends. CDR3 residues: CSGMKGGGTEAFF. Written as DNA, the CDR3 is TGCAGCGGCATGAAGGGAGGGGGCACTGAAGCTTTCTTT.

The CDR3 loop is CASSQGVEPSYNEQFF. CDR3 nucleotides: TGTGCCAGCAGCCAAGGGGTCGAGCCCTCCTACAATGAGCAGTTCTTC. The chain uses TRBV4-2 and TRBJ2-1; the D is unclear. CDR3 size: 16 residues. CDR1 and CDR2 from the germline V gene are LGHNA and YNFKEQ. Trimming removed 1 base from V and 0 bases from J, with 10 bases in between.

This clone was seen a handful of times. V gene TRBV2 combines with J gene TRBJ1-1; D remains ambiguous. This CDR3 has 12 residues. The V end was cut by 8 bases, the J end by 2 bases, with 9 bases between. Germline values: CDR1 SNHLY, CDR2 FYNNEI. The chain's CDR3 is CASSGDNTEAFF. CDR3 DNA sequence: TGTGCCAGCTCTGGGGATAACACTGAAGCTTTCTTT.

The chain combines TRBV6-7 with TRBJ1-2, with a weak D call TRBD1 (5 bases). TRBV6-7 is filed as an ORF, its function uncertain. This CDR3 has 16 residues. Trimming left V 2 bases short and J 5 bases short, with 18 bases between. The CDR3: CASSYPLQVWGYGYTF. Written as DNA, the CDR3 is TGTGCCAGCAGTTACCCGCTTCAGGTGTGGGGGTATGGCTACACCTTC.

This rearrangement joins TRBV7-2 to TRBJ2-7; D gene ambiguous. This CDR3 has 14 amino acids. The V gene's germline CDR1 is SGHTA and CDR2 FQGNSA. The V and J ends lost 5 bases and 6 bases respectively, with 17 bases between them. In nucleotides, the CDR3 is TGTGCCAGCAGCCTGGATCGGGCCTGGGGCGAGCAGTACTTC. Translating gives CASSLDRAWGEQYF.

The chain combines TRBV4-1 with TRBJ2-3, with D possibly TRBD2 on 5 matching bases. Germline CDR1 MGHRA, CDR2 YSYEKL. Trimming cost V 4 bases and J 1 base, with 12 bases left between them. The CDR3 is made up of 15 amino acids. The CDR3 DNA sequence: TGCGCCAGCAGCCCTTTGGACTTTCGCACAGATACGCAGTATTTT. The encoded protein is CASSPLDFRTDTQYF.

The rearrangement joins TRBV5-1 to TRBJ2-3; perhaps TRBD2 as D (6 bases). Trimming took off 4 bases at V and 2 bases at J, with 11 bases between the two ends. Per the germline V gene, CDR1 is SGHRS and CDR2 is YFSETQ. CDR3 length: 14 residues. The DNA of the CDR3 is TGCGCCAGCAGCCGGGACTCACCCACAGATACGCAGTATTTT. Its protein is CASSRDSPTDTQYF. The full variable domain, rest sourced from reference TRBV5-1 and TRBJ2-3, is KAGVTQTPRYLIKTRGQQVTLSCSPISGHRSVSWYQQTPGQGLQFLFEYFSETQRNKGNFPGRFSGRQFSNSRSEMNVSTLELGDSALYLCASSRDSPTDTQYFGPGTRLTVL.